This T cell receptor beta chain derives from a study of cytomegalovirus exposure and HLA in healthy donors. Whole-study findings and limits: In a later analysis, productive TCRs from donors in an Asian-associated ancestry cluster reportedly carried fewer N-insertions than the cohort mean. CMV serostatus alone was available as immune exposure information. Per a later analysis, approximately 16,000 TCR beta sequences showed association with HLA alleles at 0.05 false discovery rate. The authors later linked a missense DCLRE1C variant to TCR beta V- and J-gene trimming.

This clone appeared once. What it binds is unknown. With 60 Vbeta and 13 Jbeta primers, the PCR was carried out. This table comes from immunoSEQ multiplex PCR, and its TCRdb copy is limited to in-frame clones, with some not included. The sample holds around 100,000 clones, less than 80% seen once. The CDR3 runs 13 residues. CDR1 is SGHRS and CDR2 is YFSETQ in the germline V gene. V was cut by 4 bases and J by 4 bases, with 12 bases left in between. This TCR came from a woman in her 40s in good health and CMV-seronegative. The chain links TRBV5-1 to TRBJ2-7, with D possibly being TRBD1 (6 bases). The sample taken for sequencing was PBMCs. CDR3 in amino acids: CASSAITGYEQYF. For the CDR3, the DNA is TGCGCCAGCAGCGCTATAACAGGGTACGAGCAGTACTTC.